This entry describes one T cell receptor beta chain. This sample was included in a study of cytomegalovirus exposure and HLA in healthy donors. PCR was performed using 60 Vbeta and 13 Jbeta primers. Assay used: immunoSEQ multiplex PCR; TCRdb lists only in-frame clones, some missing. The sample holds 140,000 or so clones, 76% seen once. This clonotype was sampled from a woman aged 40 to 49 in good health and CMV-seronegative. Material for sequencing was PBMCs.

The CDR3 is CASSQDGGLREYF. The CDR3 coding sequence is TGCGCCAGCAGCCAAGATGGGGGACTCAGAGAGTACTTC. This chain links TRBV4-1 with TRBJ2-5, with D perhaps TRBD2 (6 bases). V lost 0 bases and J lost 12, with 14 bases in between. CDR3 length: 13 residues. CDR1 and CDR2 (germline): MGHRA, YSYEKL.